This record concerns one T cell receptor (beta chain) sequence. The naive CD8 subset, CD45RO-negative cells positively selected for CCR7, excluded terminally differentiated effector memory CD45RA+ cells. CDR1 is LNHDA and CDR2 is SQIVND in the germline V gene (reference sequence). The CDR3 runs 16 residues. With V trimmed by 3 bases and J by 2 bases, 4 bases remained unmatched. Assay execution took place at the deep level. Investigators spread the genomic DNA of each subset evenly over several immunoSEQ plates. Clones were read by immunoSEQ multiplex PCR, and TCRdb kept only the in-frame ones, dropping some. The sample contains a few million clones, approximately 92% of which appear only once. The source of the sample is a study of shared clonotypes between healthy human individuals.

This receptor was obtained from a man in his late teens or twenties in good health. Some clones in this sample may be carry-over from other donors' samples. Sequencing used naive CD8+ T cells from PBMCs. The chain uses TRBV19 and TRBJ1-5; 10 nucleotides agree with TRBD1. The CDR3 sequence is CASSISGTGGNQPQHF. CDR3 in DNA: TGTGCCAGTAGTATCTCCGGGACAGGGGGCAATCAGCCCCAGCATTTT.